This is a list of T cell receptor beta chains from one sample in a study of blood T cells in healthy people across ages. One entry per CDR3 protein results from TCRdb running MiXCR on the 5' RACE reads. The sample has around 1.5 million distinct CDR3 sequences, about 35% seen once; the top ten hold approximately 10%. What was sequenced was blood. These receptors all come from a woman aged 30 to 39 in good health. Both conserved end residues are part of each CDR3. The order of the fields is clone size, D gene, J gene, V gene, CDR3 protein, CDR3 DNA. A D gene is named only where the DNA matches it firmly. Only part of the rows carry a size: once, few, many, or a class if the clone is expanded.

size: .
D: .
J: TRBJ1-2
V: TRBV29-1
CDR3: CSVERAYGYTF
DNA: TGCAGCGTTGAACGGGCCTATGGCTACACCTTC

size: few
D: TRBD2
J: TRBJ2-1
V: TRBV20-1
CDR3: CSMQPLAGVSLEQFF
DNA: TGCAGTATGCAGCCGTTAGCGGGAGTATCGCTTGAGCAGTTCTTC

size: .
D: .
J: TRBJ2-4
V: TRBV6-2/TRBV6-3
CDR3: CASSYTGANIQYF
DNA: TGTGCCAGCAGTTACACGGGAGCCAACATTCAGTACTTC

size: .
D: TRBD1
J: TRBJ1-1
V: TRBV6-6
CDR3: CASSLDSQGVNTEAFF
DNA: TGTGCCAGCAGCCTCGACAGCCAGGGGGTGAACACTGAAGCTTTCTTT

size: many
D: TRBD2
J: TRBJ2-1
V: TRBV29-1
CDR3: CSVDVAGEYNEQFF
DNA: TGCAGCGTTGATGTTGCGGGAGAGTACAATGAGCAGTTCTTC

size: .
D: .
J: TRBJ2-2
V: TRBV9
CDR3: CASSVGGQGELFF
DNA: TGTGCCAGCAGCGTGGGAGGCCAGGGGGAGCTGTTTTTT

size: few
D: TRBD2
J: TRBJ2-5
V: TRBV6-5
CDR3: CASSPRAGGPRETQYF
DNA: TGTGCCAGCAGTCCCCGAGCGGGAGGGCCGAGGGAGACCCAGTACTTC

size: .
D: TRBD2
J: TRBJ2-1
V: TRBV5-8
CDR3: CASSFTGLAGTDEQFF
DNA: TGTGCCAGCAGCTTTACCGGACTAGCGGGTACCGATGAGCAGTTCTTC

size: .
D: TRBD1
J: TRBJ1-2
V: TRBV4-1
CDR3: CASSRGIIGGTGTYGYTF
DNA: TGCGCCAGCAGCCGAGGAATCATCGGGGGGACAGGGACCTATGGCTACACCTTC

size: .
D: .
J: TRBJ2-5
V: TRBV27
CDR3: CASSPRQNPFYCEEQYF
DNA: TGTGCCAGCAGTCCCCGACAGAACCCCTTCTACTGTGAGGAGCAGTACTTC

size: few
D: TRBD1
J: TRBJ2-5
V: TRBV6-5
CDR3: CASSYSPFDRAETQYF
DNA: TGTGCCAGCAGTTACTCTCCCTTCGACAGGGCGGAGACCCAGTACTTC

size: few
D: TRBD1
J: TRBJ2-3
V: TRBV7-3
CDR3: CASSEGQGEGDTQYF
DNA: TGTGCCAGCAGCGAGGGCCAGGGGGAAGGCGATACGCAGTATTTT

size: .
D: .
J: TRBJ2-7
V: TRBV9
CDR3: CASSVWGSAGEQYF
DNA: TGTGCCAGCAGCGTTTGGGGGAGCGCTGGCGAGCAGTACTTC

size: .
D: .
J: TRBJ2-5
V: TRBV6-1
CDR3: CASSQNPRETQYF
DNA: TGTGCCAGCAGTCAAAATCCGAGGGAGACCCAGTACTTC

size: few
D: TRBD2
J: TRBJ2-7
V: TRBV9
CDR3: CASSPLASGVSYEQYF
DNA: TGTGCCAGCAGCCCCCTGGCTAGCGGGGTCTCCTACGAGCAGTACTTC

size: .
D: .
J: TRBJ1-1
V: TRBV19
CDR3: CASSINPYGGTEAFF
DNA: TGTGCCAGTAGTATAAATCCATACGGGGGCACCGAAGCTTTCTTT

size: few
D: TRBD2
J: TRBJ2-7
V: TRBV5-1
CDR3: CASSSSGGKYEQYF
DNA: TGCGCCAGCAGCTCGAGCGGGGGGAAGTACGAGCAGTACTTC

size: few
D: TRBD2
J: TRBJ2-1
V: TRBV20-1
CDR3: CSAAGGLAGGVYEQFF
DNA: TGCAGTGCCGCCGGGGGACTAGCGGGAGGTGTGTATGAGCAGTTCTTC

size: few
D: TRBD2
J: TRBJ2-5
V: TRBV28
CDR3: CASTSGGYQETQYF
DNA: TGTGCCAGCACCTCGGGGGGGTATCAAGAGACCCAGTACTTC

size: .
D: .
J: TRBJ2-7
V: TRBV6-2/TRBV6-3
CDR3: CASSGKAGPPYEQYF
DNA: TGTGCCAGCAGTGGGAAGGCAGGCCCACCCTACGAGCAGTACTTC

size: many
D: TRBD1
J: TRBJ2-5
V: TRBV10-3
CDR3: CAISEPDRGLQETQYF
DNA: TGTGCCATCAGTGAGCCCGACAGGGGCCTACAAGAGACCCAGTACTTC

size: once
D: .
J: TRBJ2-1
V: TRBV11-2
CDR3: CASSLLQTSYNEQFF
DNA: TGTGCCAGCAGCTTATTACAGACAAGCTACAATGAGCAGTTCTTC

size: few
D: .
J: TRBJ2-3
V: TRBV12-3/TRBV12-4
CDR3: CASSSNKADTQYF
DNA: TGTGCCAGCAGTTCGAACAAGGCAGATACGCAGTATTTT